This T cell receptor (beta chain) was sequenced in a study of blood T cell repertoires in COVID-19. Study summary: There were acute and convalescent COVID-19 samples, and they came from the United States, Italy and Spain. The cDNA or gDNA used as material had been derived from T cells, B-cell-depleted T cells, or PBMCs.

The CDR3 spans 14 residues. CDR1 is LNHDA and CDR2 is SQIVND in the germline V gene (reference sequence). Trimming stripped 2 bases from V and 4 bases from J, with 9 bases between. In the source study's methods: Reference gene primer amplification gave nucleated cell count estimates. Here immunoSEQ multiplex PCR was the method, and the copy in TCRdb shows in-frame clones only, minus some. The DNA gave D and trimming, while V, J and clone size come from that table. The repertoire holds a few hundred thousand clones, with 82% as singletons. The source of this sequence is a woman over 75 with acute or convalescent COVID-19. The sample comprised peripheral blood. V is TRBV19 and J is TRBJ1-5; no reliable D call. CDR3 DNA: TGTGCCAGTAGTATATTCGGGGATAATCAGCCCCAGCATTTT. Translating it yields CASSIFGDNQPQHF.